This record concerns one T cell receptor beta chain sequence. Authors' data handling: Reference gene primer amplification yielded estimated nucleated cell counts. Some clones are missing from TCRdb's copy, which holds only in-frame ones; the method was immunoSEQ multiplex PCR. The DNA was the basis for D and trimming; V, J and clone size are from that table. The sample contains 250,000 to 300,000 clones, about four fifths of which appear only once. The V gene lost 6 bases and the J gene lost 4 bases, with 13 bases spanning the gap. Germline V lookup: CDR1 SGHTA, CDR2 FQGNSA. The CDR3 contains 14 residues. This entry belongs to a study of blood T cell repertoires in COVID-19. Study-level background: Researchers got acute and convalescent COVID-19 samples from the United States, Italy and Spain. T cells, B-cell-depleted T cells, or PBMCs supplied cDNA or gDNA.

Sequenced input: peripheral blood. This chain connects TRBV7-2 to TRBJ2-1, with TRBD2 as a possible D gene (6 bases). This TCR derives from a woman in her late teens or twenties with acute or convalescent COVID-19. CDR3 loop: CASSPEEGYNEQFF. The DNA for the CDR3 is TGTGCCAGCAGTCCCGAGGAGGGGTACAATGAGCAGTTCTTC.